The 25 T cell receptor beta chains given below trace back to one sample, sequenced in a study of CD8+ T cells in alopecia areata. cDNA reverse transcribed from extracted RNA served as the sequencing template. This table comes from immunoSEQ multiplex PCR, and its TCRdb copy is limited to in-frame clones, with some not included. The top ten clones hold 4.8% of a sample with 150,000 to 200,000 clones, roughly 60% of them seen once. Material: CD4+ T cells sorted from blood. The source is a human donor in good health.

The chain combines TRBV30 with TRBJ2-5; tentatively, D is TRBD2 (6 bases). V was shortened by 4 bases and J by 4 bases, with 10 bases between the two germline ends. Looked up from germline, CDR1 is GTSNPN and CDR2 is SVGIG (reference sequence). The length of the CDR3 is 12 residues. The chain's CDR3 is CAWMRDSETQYF. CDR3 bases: TGTGCCTGGATGCGGGACTCAGAGACCCAGTACTTC.

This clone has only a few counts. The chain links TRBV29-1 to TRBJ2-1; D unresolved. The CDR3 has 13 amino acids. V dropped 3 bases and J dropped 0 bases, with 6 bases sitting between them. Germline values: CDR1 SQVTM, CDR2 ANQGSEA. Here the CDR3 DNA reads TGCAGCGTTGAGAGCCTCTCCTACAATGAGCAGTTCTTC. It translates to CSVESLSYNEQFF.

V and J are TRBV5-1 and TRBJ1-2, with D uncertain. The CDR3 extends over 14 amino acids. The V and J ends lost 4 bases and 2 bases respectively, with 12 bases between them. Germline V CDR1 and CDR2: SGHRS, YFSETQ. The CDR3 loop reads CASSPPLSNYGYTF. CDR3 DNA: TGCGCCAGCAGCCCGCCTCTCTCGAACTATGGCTACACCTTC.

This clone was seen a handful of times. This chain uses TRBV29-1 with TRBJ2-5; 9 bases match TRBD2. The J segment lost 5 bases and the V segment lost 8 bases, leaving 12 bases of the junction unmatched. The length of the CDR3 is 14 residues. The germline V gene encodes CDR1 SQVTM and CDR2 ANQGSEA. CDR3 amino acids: CSIRPGLAPETQYF. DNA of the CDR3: TGCAGCATAAGACCGGGACTAGCACCTGAGACCCAGTACTTC. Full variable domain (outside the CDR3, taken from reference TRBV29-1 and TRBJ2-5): SAVISQKPSRDICQRGTSLTIQCQVDSQVTMMFWYRQQPGQSLTLIATANQGSEATYESGFVIDKFPISRPNLTFSTLTVSNMSPEDSSIYLCSIRPGLAPETQYFGPGTRLLVL.

This CDR3 is CASSLAGANVLTF. Written as DNA, the CDR3 is TGTGCCAGCAGCTTAGCTGGGGCCAACGTCCTGACTTTC. This chain uses TRBV7-9 with TRBJ2-6, with unresolved D. Germline V gene data show CDR1 as SEHNR and CDR2 as FQNEAQ (reference sequence). The V end was cut by 0 bases, the J end by 3 bases, with 0 bases between. CDR3 length: 13 residues.

CDR3 nucleotides: TGCGCCAGCAGCCAAGTTCAGGATCTCTCTGGAAACACCATATATTTT. This encodes CASSQVQDLSGNTIYF. The gene calls are TRBV4-1 and TRBJ1-3; D unclear. This CDR3 contains 16 residues. Per germline, CDR1 MGHRA and CDR2 YSYEKL. V was shortened by 1 base and J by 0 bases, with 10 bases between the two germline ends.

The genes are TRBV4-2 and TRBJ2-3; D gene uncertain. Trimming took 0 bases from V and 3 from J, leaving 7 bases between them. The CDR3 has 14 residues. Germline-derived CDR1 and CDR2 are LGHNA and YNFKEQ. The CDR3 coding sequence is TGTGCCAGCAGCCAAGAGGTAGCAACAGATACGCAGTATTTT. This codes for CASSQEVATDTQYF.

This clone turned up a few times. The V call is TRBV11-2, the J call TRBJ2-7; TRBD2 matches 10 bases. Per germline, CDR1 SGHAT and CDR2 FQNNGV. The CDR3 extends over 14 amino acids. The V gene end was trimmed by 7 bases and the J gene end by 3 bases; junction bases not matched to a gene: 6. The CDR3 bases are TGTGCCAGCACCCCTAGCGGGAGTTTCTACGAGCAGTACTTC. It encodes CASTPSGSFYEQYF. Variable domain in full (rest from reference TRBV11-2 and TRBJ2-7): EAGVAQSPRYKIIEKRQSVAFWCNPISGHATLYWYQQILGQGPKLLIQFQNNGVVDDSQLPKDRFSAERLKGVDSTLKIQPAKLEDSAVYLCASTPSGSFYEQYFGPGTRLTVT.

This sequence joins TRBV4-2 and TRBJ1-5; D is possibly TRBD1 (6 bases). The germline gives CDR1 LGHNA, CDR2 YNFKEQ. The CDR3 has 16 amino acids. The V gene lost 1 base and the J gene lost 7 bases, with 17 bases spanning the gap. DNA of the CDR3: TGTGCCAGCAGCCAAGTCCCACCTACAGGGCTACAGCCCCAGCATTTT. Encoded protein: CASSQVPPTGLQPQHF.

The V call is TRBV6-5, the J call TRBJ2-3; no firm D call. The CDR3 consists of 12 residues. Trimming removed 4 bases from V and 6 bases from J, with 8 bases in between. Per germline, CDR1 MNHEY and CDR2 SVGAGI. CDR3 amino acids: CASSWMGDTQYF. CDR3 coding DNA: TGTGCCAGCAGTTGGATGGGGGATACGCAGTATTTT.

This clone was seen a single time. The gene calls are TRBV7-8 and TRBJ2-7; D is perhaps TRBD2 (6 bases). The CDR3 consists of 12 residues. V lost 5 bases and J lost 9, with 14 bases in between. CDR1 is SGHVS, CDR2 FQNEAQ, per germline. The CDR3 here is CASSPRGSPQYF. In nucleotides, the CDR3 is TGTGCCAGCAGCCCGCGGGGCAGTCCGCAGTACTTC. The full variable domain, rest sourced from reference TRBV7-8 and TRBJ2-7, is GAGVSQSPRYKVAKRGQDVALRCDPISGHVSLFWYQQALGQGPEFLTYFQNEAQLDKSGLPSDRFFAERPEGSVSTLKIQRTQQEDSAVYLCASSPRGSPQYFGPGTRLTVT.

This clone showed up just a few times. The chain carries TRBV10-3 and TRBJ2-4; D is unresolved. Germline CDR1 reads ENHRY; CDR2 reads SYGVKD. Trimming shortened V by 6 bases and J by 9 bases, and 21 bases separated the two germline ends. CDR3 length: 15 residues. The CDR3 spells CAISLEPGPQGIQYF. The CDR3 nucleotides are TGTGCCATCAGCCTTGAACCGGGCCCCCAAGGCATTCAGTACTTC.

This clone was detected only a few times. The CDR3 loop is CASTPPGLVADTQYF. In nucleotides, the CDR3 is TGTGCCAGCACCCCGCCGGGGCTCGTCGCAGATACGCAGTATTTT. The genes are TRBV7-2 and TRBJ2-3; D may correspond to TRBD1 or TRBD2 (5 bases each). This CDR3 has 15 residues. Germline V gene sequence: CDR1 SGHTA, CDR2 FQGNSA. Deletions cut 7 bases from V and 4 bases from J, with 18 bases between.

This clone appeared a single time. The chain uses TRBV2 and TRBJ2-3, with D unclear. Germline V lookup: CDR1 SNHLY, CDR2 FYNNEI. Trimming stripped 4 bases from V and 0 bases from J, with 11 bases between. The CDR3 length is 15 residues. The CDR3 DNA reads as TGTGCCAGCAGTGGGGCTGGAACTAGCACAGATACGCAGTATTTT. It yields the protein CASSGAGTSTDTQYF.

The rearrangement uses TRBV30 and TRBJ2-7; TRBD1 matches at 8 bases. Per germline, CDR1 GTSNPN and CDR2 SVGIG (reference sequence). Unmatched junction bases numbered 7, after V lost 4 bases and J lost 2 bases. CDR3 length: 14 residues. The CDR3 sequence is CAWKGLQGAYEQYF. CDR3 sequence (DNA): TGTGCCTGGAAAGGTTTACAGGGGGCCTACGAGCAGTACTTC.

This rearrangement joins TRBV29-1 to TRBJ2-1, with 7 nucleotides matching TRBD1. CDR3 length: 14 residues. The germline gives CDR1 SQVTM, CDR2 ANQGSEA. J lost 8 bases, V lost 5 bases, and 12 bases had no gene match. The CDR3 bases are TGCAGCGTTCGGACAGGCGTTTTGGCAGATGAGCAGTTCTTC. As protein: CSVRTGVLADEQFF.

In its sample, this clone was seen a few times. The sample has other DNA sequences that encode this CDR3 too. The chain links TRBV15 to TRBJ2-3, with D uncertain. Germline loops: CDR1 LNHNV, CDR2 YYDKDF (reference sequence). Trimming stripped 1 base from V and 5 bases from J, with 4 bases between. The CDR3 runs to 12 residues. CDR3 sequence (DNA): TGTGCCACCAGCAGAGGACTAGATACGCAGTATTTT. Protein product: CATSRGLDTQYF.

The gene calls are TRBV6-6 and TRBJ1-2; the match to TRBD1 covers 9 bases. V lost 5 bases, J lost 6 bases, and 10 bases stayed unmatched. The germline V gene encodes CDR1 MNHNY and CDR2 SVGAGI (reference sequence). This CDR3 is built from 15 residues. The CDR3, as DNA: TGTGCCAGCAGTCCACCGACAGGGGGGGCGGATGGCTACACCTTC. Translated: CASSPPTGGADGYTF.

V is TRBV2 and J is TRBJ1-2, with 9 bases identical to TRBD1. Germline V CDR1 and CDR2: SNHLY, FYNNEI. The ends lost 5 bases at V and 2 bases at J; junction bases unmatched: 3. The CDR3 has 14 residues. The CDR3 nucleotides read TGTGCCAGCAGTCCGGACAGGGGAAACTATGGCTACACCTTC. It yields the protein CASSPDRGNYGYTF.

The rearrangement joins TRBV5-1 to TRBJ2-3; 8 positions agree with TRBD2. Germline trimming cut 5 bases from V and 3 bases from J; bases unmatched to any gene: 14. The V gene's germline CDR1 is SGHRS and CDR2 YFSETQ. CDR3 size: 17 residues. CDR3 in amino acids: CASSLLIGTRGTDTQYF. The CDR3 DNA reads TGCGCCAGCAGTTTGCTTATCGGGACTAGGGGAACAGATACGCAGTATTTT.

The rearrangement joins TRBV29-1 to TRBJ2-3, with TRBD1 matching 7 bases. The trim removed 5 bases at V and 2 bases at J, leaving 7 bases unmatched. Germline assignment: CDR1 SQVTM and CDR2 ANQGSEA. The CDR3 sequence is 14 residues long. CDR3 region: CSVSRDRNTDTQYF. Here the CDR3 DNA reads TGCAGCGTTTCCCGGGACAGAAACACAGATACGCAGTATTTT.

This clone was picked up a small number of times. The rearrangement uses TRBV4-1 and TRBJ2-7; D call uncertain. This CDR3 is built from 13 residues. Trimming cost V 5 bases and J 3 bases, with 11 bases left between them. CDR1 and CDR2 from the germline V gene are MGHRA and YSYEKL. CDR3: CASSANWGYEQYF. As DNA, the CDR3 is TGCGCCAGCAGCGCAAATTGGGGCTACGAGCAGTACTTC.

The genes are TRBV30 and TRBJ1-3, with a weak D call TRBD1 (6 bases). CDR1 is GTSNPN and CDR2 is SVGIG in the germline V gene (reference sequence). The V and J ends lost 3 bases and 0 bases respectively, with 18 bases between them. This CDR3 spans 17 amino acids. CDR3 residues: CAWRSRHHRDSGNTIYF. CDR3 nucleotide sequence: TGTGCCTGGAGATCAAGGCATCACAGGGACTCTGGAAACACCATATATTTT.

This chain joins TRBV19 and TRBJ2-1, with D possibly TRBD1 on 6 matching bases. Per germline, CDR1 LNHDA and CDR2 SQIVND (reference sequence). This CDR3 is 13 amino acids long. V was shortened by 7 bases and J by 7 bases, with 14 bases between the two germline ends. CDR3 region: CASTPQGSNEQFF. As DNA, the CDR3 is TGTGCCAGTACACCCCAGGGGTCGAATGAGCAGTTCTTC.

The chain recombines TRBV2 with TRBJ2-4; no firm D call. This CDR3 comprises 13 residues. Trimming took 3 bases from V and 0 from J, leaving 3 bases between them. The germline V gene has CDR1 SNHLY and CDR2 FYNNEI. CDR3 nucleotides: TGTGCCAGCAGTGACTTAGCCAAAAACATTCAGTACTTC. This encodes CASSDLAKNIQYF.